One sample yielded the 21 T cell receptor beta chains listed below, sequenced in a study of shared T cell receptors in the human thymus. Here immunoSEQ multiplex PCR was the method, and the copy in TCRdb shows in-frame clones only, minus some. The repertoire consists of some 640,000 clones, with around 87% occurring once and the leading ten covering about 0.0094%. The same specimen was also included in a second study, on human thymus T cells.

Sequenced material: thymocytes. These receptors were obtained from a boy under two years old with a congenital heart defect.

This clone came up a few times. The chain links TRBV5-1 to TRBJ2-5; D remains ambiguous. CDR3 length: 15 amino acids. V dropped 2 bases and J dropped 2 bases, with 13 bases sitting between them. CDR1 and CDR2 (germline): SGHRS, YFSETQ. CDR3 sequence: CASSFGSQVQETQYF. The CDR3 nucleotides read TGCGCCAGCAGCTTTGGCAGCCAGGTACAAGAGACCCAGTACTTC.

The rearrangement links TRBV6-1 to TRBJ2-5, with 11 positions matching TRBD2. Trimming removed 10 bases from V and 5 bases from J; junction bases left unmatched: 12. In germline, CDR1 is MNHNS, CDR2 SASEGT. The CDR3 has 15 residues. The CDR3, as DNA: TGTGCCACCCCTAGCGGGAGGCCAAGAGGGGAGACCCAGTACTTC. Its protein product is CATPSGRPRGETQYF.

This chain uses TRBV28 with TRBJ1-5, with D possibly being TRBD1 (5 bases). The germline V gene has CDR1 MDHEN and CDR2 SYDVKM. Trimming took off 7 bases at V and 5 bases at J, with 18 bases between the two ends. The CDR3 is 15 amino acids. In DNA form, the CDR3 reads TGTGCCAGCACCCGCAGGGTTTCGAGAGATCAGCCCCAGCATTTT. Translated, it gives CASTRRVSRDQPQHF.

The V gene is TRBV4-3, the J gene TRBJ2-1, with TRBD2 matching over 7 bases. Germline V gene data show CDR1 as LGHNA and CDR2 as YSLEER. V lost 4 bases, J lost 0 bases, and 9 bases stayed unmatched. This CDR3 region has 17 residues. The chain's CDR3 is CASSLHVAGVSYNEQFF. DNA of the CDR3: TGCGCCAGCAGCCTTCACGTGGCGGGGGTCTCCTACAATGAGCAGTTCTTC.

V and J are TRBV28 and TRBJ2-6; D is ambiguous. V lost 5 bases, J lost 2 bases, and 10 bases lay in between. CDR1 is MDHEN, CDR2 SYDVKM, per germline. The CDR3 consists of 15 residues. CDR3 nucleotide sequence: TGTGCCAGCAGTGTTCCCTCCCCTGGGGCCAACGTCCTGACTTTC. It encodes CASSVPSPGANVLTF.

The V gene is TRBV5-1, the J gene TRBJ2-5, with a possible D match to TRBD1 (5 bases). V lost 4 bases and J lost 5, with 18 bases in between. This CDR3 has 15 residues. The germline CDR1 and CDR2 sequences are SGHRS and YFSETQ. CDR3 nucleotides: TGCGCCAGCAGCACAACGACAGTCCCTATGGAGACCCAGTACTTC. This translates into CASSTTTVPMETQYF.

The rearrangement links TRBV7-6 to TRBJ2-5, with 7 nucleotides matching TRBD1. V trimming: 5 bases; J trimming: 2 bases; junction bases outside the gene matches: 11. Germline CDR1 is SGHVS and CDR2 is FNYEAQ. The CDR3 totals 16 residues. CDR3 sequence (DNA): TGTGCCAGCAGCATAGGGGGCGGAATGGGACAAGAGACCCAGTACTTC. It yields the protein CASSIGGGMGQETQYF.

The genes are TRBV29-1 and TRBJ2-5, with a weak D call TRBD1 (6 bases). The CDR3 runs 16 residues. Per germline, CDR1 SQVTM and CDR2 ANQGSEA. V was clipped by 0 bases and J by 4 bases, with 18 bases between them. CDR3 bases: TGCAGCGTTGAAGATTCCCCAAGGGTAGGGGGAGAGACCCAGTACTTC. Its protein product is CSVEDSPRVGGETQYF.

The chain carries TRBV7-9 and TRBJ2-1, with D maybe TRBD1 (5 bases). The germline V gene encodes CDR1 SEHNR and CDR2 FQNEAQ (reference sequence). V was cut by 5 bases and J by 5 bases, with 16 bases left in between. CDR3 size: 15 residues. The CDR3 region has the DNA TGTGCCAGCAGCCTAGTTCCGCCAGGGAACAATGAGCAGTTCTTC. Protein sequence: CASSLVPPGNNEQFF.

The V call is TRBV10-3, the J call TRBJ1-1; D remains ambiguous. Germline V gene data show CDR1 as ENHRY and CDR2 as SYGVKD. This CDR3 contains 13 residues. V lost 10 bases and J 0 bases, leaving 12 bases between the germline ends. The chain's CDR3 is CATWTDLNTEAFF. CDR3 sequence (DNA): TGTGCCACATGGACTGATTTGAACACTGAAGCTTTCTTT.

Details on this clone: It is unclear where the CDR3 begins or ends on the DNA, so no DNA is shown, and the CDR3 is as TCRdb lists it. This sequence joins TRBV27 and TRBJ2-5; TRBD2, as called in the table, went unchecked against the DNA. The CDR3 length equals 15 residues, ends included. The germline V gene has CDR1 MNHEY and CDR2 SMNVEV (reference sequence). CDR3 sequence reads: CASSSSGLPGETQYF.

The chain is built from TRBV7-6 and TRBJ2-7; 8 bases are a match to TRBD1. This CDR3 comprises 16 residues. The germline gives CDR1 SGHVS, CDR2 FNYEAQ. V lost 1 base and J lost 7; bases outside the gene matches: 12. The CDR3 spells CASSLGWRRGPWEQYF. CDR3 nucleotides: TGTGCCAGCAGCTTAGGTTGGCGCAGGGGGCCGTGGGAGCAGTACTTC.

This chain connects TRBV4-1 to TRBJ2-2, with 10 bases aligning to TRBD1. The ends lost 5 bases at V and 5 bases at J; junction bases unmatched: 14. Germline CDR1 reads MGHRA; CDR2 reads YSYEKL. The CDR3 contains 18 residues. The DNA for the CDR3 is TGCGCCAGCAGCTTCCCGACCGGGACAGGGGTTGAGACCGGGGAGCTGTTTTTT. Residues: CASSFPTGTGVETGELFF.

V and J are TRBV4-1 and TRBJ2-1; tentatively, D is TRBD2 (7 bases). V was shortened by 0 bases and J by 6 bases, with 21 bases between the two germline ends. Germline CDR1 reads MGHRA; CDR2 reads YSYEKL. CDR3 length equals 18 residues. The CDR3 DNA is TGCGCCAGCAGCCAAGATTTGTTGGGGGGGGCCGTGACCAATGAGCAGTTCTTC. It translates to CASSQDLLGGAVTNEQFF.

V usage is TRBV7-3 and J usage is TRBJ1-1; D may be TRBD1 (5 bases). V gave up 5 bases and J gave up 1 base, with 8 bases separating them. CDR3 length: 13 amino acids. In germline, CDR1 is SGHTA, CDR2 FQGTGA. The CDR3 DNA is TGTGCCAGCAGCCAAACAGGGAACACTGAAGCTTTCTTT. Protein product: CASSQTGNTEAFF.

This chain uses TRBV27 with TRBJ2-3, with 8 nucleotides matching TRBD2. The CDR3 spans 15 residues. The germline V gene has CDR1 MNHEY and CDR2 SMNVEV (reference sequence). V lost 6 bases, J lost 2 bases, and 7 bases stayed unmatched. The CDR3 DNA follows: TGTGCCAGCAGGACCGGGACTAGACCCACAGATACGCAGTATTTT. Its protein is CASRTGTRPTDTQYF.

The rearrangement links TRBV6-6 to TRBJ1-1; 7 bases map to TRBD1. CDR1 is MNHNY, CDR2 SVGAGI, per germline (reference sequence). The CDR3 extends over 15 amino acids. The V gene end was trimmed by 5 bases and the J gene end by 1 base; junction bases not matched to a gene: 7. CDR3 protein: CASSTTTGRNTEAFF. In DNA, the CDR3 is TGTGCCAGCAGTACGACGACAGGGAGGAACACTGAAGCTTTCTTT.

V and J are TRBV4-3 and TRBJ2-2, with 7 bases lining up with TRBD2. Germline CDR1 is LGHNA and CDR2 is YSLEER. Losses at the gene ends were 1 base for V and 5 bases for J; bases not matched to a gene: 10. The CDR3 runs 17 residues. In nucleotides, the CDR3 is TGCGCCAGCAGCCAAGTACGGAGCGGGATAGGAACCGGGGAGCTGTTTTTT. This gives the protein CASSQVRSGIGTGELFF.

The chain links TRBV10-3 to TRBJ2-7; 10 bases align to TRBD2. With 4 bases clipped from V and 0 bases from J, the junction kept 15 bases outside the gene matches. This CDR3 region has 19 residues. Germline V gives CDR1 ENHRY, CDR2 SYGVKD. The CDR3 region is CAISGPGQSGLAVSYEQYF. CDR3 DNA: TGTGCCATCAGTGGTCCCGGGCAATCCGGACTAGCGGTCTCCTACGAGCAGTACTTC.

The CDR3 bases are TGTGCCAGCAGCGTAGGGGGCGGCCTCACAGATACGCAGTATTTT. Translation gives CASSVGGGLTDTQYF. The chain couples TRBV9 to TRBJ2-3; perhaps TRBD1 as D (5 bases). CDR3 length: 15 amino acids. Deletions cut 0 bases from V and 2 bases from J, with 10 bases between. In germline, CDR1 is SGDLS, CDR2 YYNGEE.

The chain couples TRBV5-1 to TRBJ2-7; the D is unclear. V lost 4 bases and J 0 bases, leaving 11 bases between the germline ends. Germline values: CDR1 SGHRS, CDR2 YFSETQ. The CDR3 spans 14 residues. In nucleotides, the CDR3 is TGCGCCAGCAGCCCTGCAACATTCTCCTACGAGCAGTACTTC. Amino acid sequence: CASSPATFSYEQYF. Together with reference TRBV5-1 and TRBJ2-7, the CDR3 gives the full variable domain: KAGVTQTPRYLIKTRGQQVTLSCSPISGHRSVSWYQQTPGQGLQFLFEYFSETQRNKGNFPGRFSGRQFSNSRSEMNVSTLELGDSALYLCASSPATFSYEQYFGPGTRLTVT.